The subject of this entry is one T cell receptor beta chain. Original data processing: Reference gene primer amplification gave estimated nucleated cell counts. Sequenced by immunoSEQ multiplex PCR; TCRdb stores in-frame clones only, minus some. V, J and clone size are those of that table, while D and trimming were read from the DNA. The sample carries 100,000 or so clones, approximately 91% recorded once. This sample is drawn from a study of blood T cell repertoires in COVID-19. Turning to the study itself: Acute-phase and convalescent COVID-19 samples originated in the United States, Italy and Spain. The cDNA or gDNA used as material had been derived from T cells, B-cell-depleted T cells, or PBMCs.

Germline assignment: CDR1 LGHDT and CDR2 YNNKEL (reference sequence). Trimming removed 4 bases at V and 5 bases at J, with 8 bases between. The CDR3 runs to 12 residues. The V gene is TRBV3-1 (or the pseudogene TRBV3-2), the J gene TRBJ1-2; no clear D. Sequencing was done on a sample of peripheral blood. The receptor was isolated from a man aged 18 to 30 with acute or convalescent COVID-19. The CDR3 spells CASSLLGYGYTF. The CDR3 coding sequence is TGTGCCAGCAGCCTTCTCGGGTATGGCTACACCTTC.